The entry below describes one T cell receptor beta chain. These data originate in a study of blood T cell repertoires in COVID-19. Whole-study context: Both acute and convalescent COVID-19 samples were obtained from the United States, Italy and Spain. Sample material is recorded as cDNA or gDNA derived from T cells, B-cell-depleted T cells, or PBMCs.

V was pared by 0 bases and J by 6 bases, with 9 bases between. This CDR3 region has 14 residues. The germline V gene encodes CDR1 LGHNA and CDR2 YSLEER. Per the original data handling: Reference gene primers were amplified, and this amplification served to estimate nucleated cell counts. Profiled with immunoSEQ multiplex PCR; TCRdb holds only in-frame clones, not every one. V and J calls and clone size are given by that table; D and trimming were obtained from the DNA. Counted here are roughly 200,000 clones, roughly 88% occurring once; the ten biggest clones make up 9.5% to 13%. The V gene is TRBV4-3, the J gene TRBJ1-5, with D unresolved. Sequencing was performed on peripheral blood. The TCR originated in a human donor with active or convalescent COVID-19. The donor label of this sample is uncertain. The DNA for the CDR3 is TGCGCCAGCAGCCAAGACTGGCGGGGTCAGCCCCAGCATTTT. It is translated as CASSQDWRGQPQHF.